These 31 T cell receptor beta chains originate from one sample sequenced in a study of control samples from healthy donors and cancer patients. Only in-frame clones appear in the TCRdb table, and some are missing; sequencing was by immunoSEQ multiplex PCR. This sample carries 150,000 to 200,000 clones, 85% to 95% of them seen once, and the ten largest clones take more than 1.3%. The sample consisted of blood. These receptor sequences come from a man aged 25-45 years in good health.

This chain uses TRBV27 with TRBJ1-2; the D gene is possibly TRBD1 (5 bases). Trimming removed 0 bases from V and 4 bases from J, with 18 bases in between. CDR3 length: 17 amino acids. Germline V gene data show CDR1 as MNHEY and CDR2 as SMNVEV (reference sequence). CDR3: CASSLSRGLGSGYGYTF. The DNA of the CDR3 is TGTGCCAGCAGTTTATCCCGGGGGTTGGGGTCCGGCTATGGCTACACCTTC.

The V and J genes are TRBV7-9 and TRBJ2-7; the D is unclear. Germline V gene data show CDR1 as SEHNR and CDR2 as FQNEAQ (reference sequence). The CDR3 consists of 12 residues. V was pared by 5 bases and J by 0 bases, with 5 bases between. The CDR3 bases are TGTGCCAGCAGCGCCCTCTCCTACGAGCAGTACTTC. Its protein is CASSALSYEQYF.

This clone was recorded a few times. The rearrangement uses TRBV2 and TRBJ1-3, with D possibly matching TRBD1 (5 bases). Germline loops: CDR1 SNHLY, CDR2 FYNNEI. Trimming shortened V by 4 bases and J by 2 bases, and 9 bases separated the two germline ends. CDR3 length: 14 residues. The CDR3 region has the DNA TGTGCCAGCAGTGTCGGGGGGACTGGAAACACCATATATTTT. Translation: CASSVGGTGNTIYF.

The V call is TRBV6-5, the J call TRBJ2-7, with TRBD1 as a possible D gene (5 bases). There are 15 residues in the CDR3. CDR1 is MNHEY, CDR2 SVGAGI, per germline. Trimming cost V 0 bases and J 4 bases, with 13 bases left between them. The CDR3 nucleotides are TGTGCCAGCAGTTACTCGATCCTGGGGCGGTACGAGCAGTACTTC. Amino acid sequence: CASSYSILGRYEQYF.

This clone came up a few times. This chain connects TRBV24-1 to TRBJ2-2; weak D call: TRBD2 (5 bases). Germline values: CDR1 KGHDR, CDR2 SFDVKD. V was shortened by 4 bases and J by 4 bases, with 12 bases between the two germline ends. The CDR3 spans 15 residues. CDR3 coding DNA: TGTGCCACCAGTGACAACCGGGATTTCACCGGGGAGCTGTTTTTT. Translating gives CATSDNRDFTGELFF.

With regard to this clone: The same CDR3 is also encoded by other DNA sequences in this sample. The CDR3 protein is CASSRRGGEGEQYF. The CDR3 nucleotides read TGTGCCAGCAGTCGACGGGGTGGGGAGGGCGAGCAGTACTTC. The chain recombines TRBV7-9 with TRBJ2-7; TRBD2 matches 7 bases. The CDR3 loop spans 14 amino acids. The germline V gene has CDR1 SEHNR and CDR2 FQNEAQ (reference sequence). The V segment lost 6 bases and the J segment 6 bases; nucleotides outside the gene matches: 11.

This clone was counted once. This chain links TRBV19 with TRBJ1-2; D remains unclear. Between the trimmed V and J ends, which lost 7 bases and 3 bases, there was a span of 3 bases. Germline values: CDR1 LNHDA, CDR2 SQIVND (reference sequence). CDR3 length: 10 residues. This chain's CDR3 is CASKYYGYTF. The CDR3 nucleotides read TGTGCCAGTAAATACTATGGCTACACCTTC. Full variable domain (missing parts from reference TRBV19 and TRBJ1-2): DGGITQSPKYLFRKEGQNVTLSCEQNLNHDAMYWYRQDPGQGLRLIYYSQIVNDFQKGDIAEGYSVSREKKESFPLTVTSAQKNPTAFYLCASKYYGYTFGSGTRLTVV.

The gene calls are TRBV13 and TRBJ2-6; D call uncertain. This CDR3 contains 14 residues. Trimming shortened V by 4 bases and J by 4 bases, and 8 bases separated the two germline ends. Germline V CDR1 and CDR2: PRHDT, FYEKMQ (reference sequence). CDR3 sequence reads: CASSSIRGANVLTF. Written as DNA, the CDR3 is TGTGCCAGCAGCTCGATTCGCGGGGCCAACGTCCTGACTTTC.

The chain joins TRBV2 to TRBJ2-3; 10 nucleotides agree with TRBD1. The V gene end was trimmed by 7 bases and the J gene end by 0 bases; junction bases not matched to a gene: 4. The CDR3 spans 15 residues. Germline V gene lookup returns CDR1 SNHLY and CDR2 FYNNEI. CDR3 nucleotide sequence: TGTGCCAGCAACCGACAGGGGGCTAGCACAGATACGCAGTATTTT. Residues: CASNRQGASTDTQYF.

The CDR3 bases are TGTGCCAGCTCAAACCCGGACAGGGGCTATGGCTACACCTTC. Protein product: CASSNPDRGYGYTF. This chain joins TRBV28 and TRBJ1-2; 9 nucleotides agree with TRBD1. This CDR3 has 14 amino acids. Germline loops: CDR1 MDHEN, CDR2 SYDVKM. V dropped 8 bases and J dropped 4; count of bases not matched to a gene: 8.

The V call is TRBV7-2, the J call TRBJ1-1; D not certain. The V end lost 2 bases, the J end lost 2 bases, and 12 bases lay between the germline ends. This CDR3 is built from 15 residues. Germline assignment: CDR1 SGHTA and CDR2 FQGNSA. The CDR3 DNA reads TGTGCCAGCAGCTTACGGCAGTTAATCAACACTGAAGCTTTCTTT. Its protein product is CASSLRQLINTEAFF. The full variable domain, rest sourced from reference TRBV7-2 and TRBJ1-1, is GAGVSQSPSNKVTEKGKDVELRCDPISGHTALYWYRQSLGQGLEFLIYFQGNSAPDKSGLPSDRFSAERTGGSVSTLTIQRTQQEDSAVYLCASSLRQLINTEAFFGQGTRLTVV.

CDR3 nucleotides: TGTGCCAGCAGCGTCTCGGGACTAGCGGACTTCAATGAGCAGTTCTTC. Translating gives CASSVSGLADFNEQFF. The rearrangement links TRBV9 to TRBJ2-1; 11 nucleotides agree with TRBD2. V lost 2 bases to trimming and J lost 6 bases; unmatched junction nucleotides: 7. CDR1 is SGDLS, CDR2 YYNGEE, per germline. CDR3 length: 16 amino acids.

Here the CDR3 reads CASQPRGGRETQYF. Here the CDR3 DNA reads TGTGCCAGCCAGCCACGGGGGGGCCGGGAGACCCAGTACTTC. The chain carries TRBV6-5 and TRBJ2-5; TRBD2 agrees at 8 bases. Per germline, CDR1 MNHEY and CDR2 SVGAGI. The V and J ends lost 8 bases and 5 bases, in that order; junction bases with no gene match: 10. CDR3 length: 14 amino acids.

The genes are TRBV7-9 and TRBJ1-1; 10 bases align to TRBD1. Germline V gene sequence: CDR1 SEHNR, CDR2 FQNEAQ (reference sequence). The CDR3 extends over 15 amino acids. Trimming at V came to 4 bases and at J to 4 bases, leaving 6 bases not matched to a gene. The CDR3 region is CASSWAGTGATEAFF. The CDR3 coding sequence is TGTGCCAGCAGCTGGGCCGGGACAGGGGCCACTGAAGCTTTCTTT. Drawing the rest from reference TRBV7-9 and TRBJ1-1, the complete variable domain is DTGVSQNPRHKITKRGQNVTFRCDPISEHNRLYWYRQTLGQGPEFLTYFQNEAQLEKSRLLSDRFSAERPKGSFSTLEIQRTEQGDSAMYLCASSWAGTGATEAFFGQGTRLTVV.

The chain links TRBV19 to TRBJ1-1; D gene unclear. CDR1 is LNHDA and CDR2 is SQIVND in the germline V gene (reference sequence). This CDR3 is 15 amino acids long. V was cut by 9 bases and J by 3 bases, with 20 bases left in between. The CDR3 DNA sequence: TGTGCCAGCACAATCTGGGAAGCGGGGTACACTGAAGCTTTCTTT. Translation gives CASTIWEAGYTEAFF.

V and J are TRBV2 and TRBJ1-3; D remains unclear. The germline V gene encodes CDR1 SNHLY and CDR2 FYNNEI. Trimming shortened V by 8 bases and J by 4 bases, and 18 bases separated the two germline ends. The CDR3 extends over 15 amino acids. The CDR3 region has the DNA TGTGCCAGCGGAATAAGGACGACGAGGGGAAACACCATATATTTT. It encodes CASGIRTTRGNTIYF.

DNA of the CDR3: TGCGCCAGCAGCTTGGAGGGAGTACGCACAGATACGCAGTATTTT. Translated, it gives CASSLEGVRTDTQYF. J is TRBJ2-3 and V is TRBV5-1, with D possibly matching TRBD2 (5 bases). CDR1 is SGHRS and CDR2 is YFSETQ in the germline V gene. CDR3 length: 15 residues. Trimming stripped 0 bases from V and 1 base from J, with 9 bases between.

The rearrangement uses TRBV11-2 and TRBJ1-1; D call uncertain. V was cut by 2 bases and J by 1 base, with 5 bases left in between. This CDR3 comprises 13 residues. CDR1 and CDR2 (germline): SGHAT, FQNNGV. The chain's CDR3 is CASSLHRNTEAFF. CDR3 coding DNA: TGTGCCAGCAGCTTACACAGGAACACTGAAGCTTTCTTT. Complete variable domain (other parts from reference TRBV11-2 and TRBJ1-1): EAGVAQSPRYKIIEKRQSVAFWCNPISGHATLYWYQQILGQGPKLLIQFQNNGVVDDSQLPKDRFSAERLKGVDSTLKIQPAKLEDSAVYLCASSLHRNTEAFFGQGTRLTVV.

The sample holds one count of this clone. The chain joins TRBV4-3 to TRBJ1-3; no definite D call. This CDR3 contains 14 residues. Trimming left V 2 bases short and J 7 bases short, with 12 bases between. Germline V gene sequence: CDR1 LGHNA, CDR2 YSLEER. CDR3 in DNA: TGCGCCAGCAGCCAAAGTCAACGGAGCAACACCATATATTTT. This encodes CASSQSQRSNTIYF.

The chain uses TRBV19 and TRBJ2-1; no reliable D call. Germline CDR1 reads LNHDA; CDR2 reads SQIVND (reference sequence). This CDR3 region has 14 residues. Between the trimmed V and J ends, which lost 5 bases and 5 bases, there was a span of 13 bases. DNA for the CDR3: TGTGCCAGTAGTCTTACATGGAACCACAATGAGCAGTTCTTC. This sequence encodes CASSLTWNHNEQFF.

This CDR3 reads CAWRRGAGTEAFF. CDR3 DNA sequence: TGTGCCTGGAGAAGGGGGGCCGGCACTGAAGCTTTCTTT. The chain employs TRBV30 and TRBJ1-1; tentatively, D is TRBD1 (6 bases). This CDR3 region has 13 residues. The germline gives CDR1 GTSNPN, CDR2 SVGIG (reference sequence). The ends were cut back, 3 bases at V and 4 bases at J, with 12 bases in the middle. Together with reference TRBV30 and TRBJ1-1, the CDR3 gives the full variable domain: SQTIHQWPATLVQPVGSPLSLECTVEGTSNPNLYWYRQAAGRGLQLLFYSVGIGQISSEVPQNLSASRPQDRQFILSSKKLLLSDSGFYLCAWRRGAGTEAFFGQGTRLTVV.

This clone was found once. The chain carries TRBV19 and TRBJ1-1; D is uncertain. Germline-derived CDR1 and CDR2 are LNHDA and SQIVND (reference sequence). V was trimmed by 6 bases and J by 1 base, leaving 12 bases between them. The CDR3 consists of 14 residues. The CDR3 DNA reads TGTGCCAGTAGGTACAGCGGAGGGAACACTGAAGCTTTCTTT. This translates into CASRYSGGNTEAFF.

The genes are TRBV12-1 and TRBJ1-6; TRBD1 is the table's D call and was not checked against the DNA. TRBV12-1 is a documented pseudogene. There are 14 residues in the CDR3. The CDR3 nucleotides are TGTGCCAGCAGCCCGGACAGGGTTAAATCACCCCTCCACTTT. This gives the protein CASSPDRVKSPLHF.

The CDR3 spells CASSLGTHQPQHF. The CDR3 nucleotides are TGTGCCAGCAGCTTAGGAACACATCAGCCCCAGCATTTT. The V gene is TRBV7-9, the J gene TRBJ1-5; D is unresolved. With 1 base removed from V and 5 bases from J, the gap between germline ends came to 6 bases. Germline assignment: CDR1 SEHNR and CDR2 FQNEAQ (reference sequence). The CDR3 consists of 13 residues.

The chain has TRBV20-1 and TRBJ1-1; unclear D gene. Germline CDR1 and CDR2: DFQATT and SNEGSKA (reference sequence). Trimming removed 5 bases from V and 4 bases from J, with 8 bases in between. The CDR3 consists of 11 residues. CDR3 protein: CSAEFSTEAFF. In DNA, the CDR3 is TGCAGTGCTGAATTCAGCACTGAAGCTTTCTTT.

The chain links TRBV2 to TRBJ1-6; D is uncertain. The ends were cut back, 5 bases at V and 10 bases at J, with 12 bases in the middle. Germline CDR1 and CDR2: SNHLY and FYNNEI. The CDR3 is 13 amino acids. This chain's CDR3 is CASSPRVGSPLHF. In DNA, the CDR3 is TGTGCCAGCAGTCCTAGGGTTGGATCACCCCTCCACTTT.

Comment on this clone: Sequence at one end of the junction differs from germline and may be a read error. V gene TRBV5-1 combines with J gene TRBJ2-5; the D is unclear. The CDR3 is made up of 13 amino acids. Germline CDR1 and CDR2: SGHRS and YFSETQ. CDR3 region: CASRLAQTGTQYF. CDR3 in DNA: TGCGCCAGCAGATTGGCGCAGACGGGGACCCAGTACTTC.

The chain joins TRBV6-4 to TRBJ2-3; 9 bases agree with TRBD2. The CDR3 is made up of 15 amino acids. V lost 5 bases to trimming and J lost 2 bases; unmatched junction nucleotides: 5. The germline gives CDR1 MRHNA, CDR2 SNTAGT. CDR3 DNA: TGTGCCAGCAGTTCTAGCGGGGTGAACACAGATACGCAGTATTTT. The encoded protein is CASSSSGVNTDTQYF.

The rearrangement links TRBV27 to TRBJ2-7; TRBD2 might be the D (5 bases). This CDR3 comprises 13 residues. CDR1 is MNHEY and CDR2 is SMNVEV in the germline V gene (reference sequence). V was cut by 5 bases and J by 6 bases, with 14 bases left in between. The CDR3 DNA reads TGTGCCAGCAGTCCTGCCCGGGGAAGCGAGCAGTACTTC. It codes for CASSPARGSEQYF.

V gene TRBV4-1 combines with J gene TRBJ2-7; perhaps TRBD1 as D (5 bases). Germline lookup yields CDR1 MGHRA and CDR2 YSYEKL. The CDR3 has 14 residues. Trimming cost V 1 base and J 3 bases, with 10 bases left between them. The CDR3 DNA reads as TGCGCCAGCAGCCAAGGACAGACCTTCTACGAGCAGTACTTC. Its protein product is CASSQGQTFYEQYF.

The rearrangement joins TRBV7-9 to TRBJ2-1; 10 nucleotides match TRBD1. V was pared by 1 base and J by 12 bases, with 3 bases of the junction left unmatched. CDR3 size: 13 residues. From germline, CDR1 is SEHNR and CDR2 FQNEAQ (reference sequence). CDR3 nucleotide sequence: TGTGCCAGCAGCTTAGGGACAGGGGGGTGGCAGTTCTTC. Translation gives CASSLGTGGWQFF.